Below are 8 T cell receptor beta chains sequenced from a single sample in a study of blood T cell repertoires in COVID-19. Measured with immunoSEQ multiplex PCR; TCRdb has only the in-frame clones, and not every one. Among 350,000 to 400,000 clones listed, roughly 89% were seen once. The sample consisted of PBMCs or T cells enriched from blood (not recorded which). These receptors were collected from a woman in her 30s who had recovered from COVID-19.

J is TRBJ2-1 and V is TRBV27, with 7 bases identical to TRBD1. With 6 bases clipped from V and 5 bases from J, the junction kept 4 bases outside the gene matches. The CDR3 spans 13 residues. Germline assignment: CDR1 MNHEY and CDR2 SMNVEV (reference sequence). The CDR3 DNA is TGTGCCAGCAGCGACAGGGCGGACAATGAGCAGTTCTTC. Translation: CASSDRADNEQFF.

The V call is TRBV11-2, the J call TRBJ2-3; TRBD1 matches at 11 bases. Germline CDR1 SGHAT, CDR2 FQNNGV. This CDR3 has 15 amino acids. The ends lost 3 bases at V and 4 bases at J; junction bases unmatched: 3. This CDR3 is CASSLRGQGADTQYF. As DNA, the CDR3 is TGTGCCAGCAGCTTGAGGGGACAGGGGGCAGATACGCAGTATTTT.

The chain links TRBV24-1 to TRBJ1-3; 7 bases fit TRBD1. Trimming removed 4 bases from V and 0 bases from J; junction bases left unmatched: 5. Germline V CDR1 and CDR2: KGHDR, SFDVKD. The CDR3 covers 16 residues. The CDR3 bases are TGTGCCACCAGTGAGTCCGGGACAGACTCTGGAAACACCATATATTTT. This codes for CATSESGTDSGNTIYF.

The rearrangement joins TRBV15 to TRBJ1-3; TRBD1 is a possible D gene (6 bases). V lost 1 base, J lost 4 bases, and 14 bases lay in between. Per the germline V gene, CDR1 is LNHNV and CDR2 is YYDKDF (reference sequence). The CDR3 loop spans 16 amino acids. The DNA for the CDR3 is TGTGCCACCAGCAGAGTCGGGGGGCTACGAGGAAACACCATATATTTT. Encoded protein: CATSRVGGLRGNTIYF.

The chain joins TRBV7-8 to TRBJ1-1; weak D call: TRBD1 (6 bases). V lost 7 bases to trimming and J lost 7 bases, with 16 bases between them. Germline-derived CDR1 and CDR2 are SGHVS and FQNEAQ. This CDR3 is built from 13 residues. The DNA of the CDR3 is TGTGCCAGCAACCCACAGGGTGAGGGTGAAGCTTTCTTT. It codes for CASNPQGEGEAFF.

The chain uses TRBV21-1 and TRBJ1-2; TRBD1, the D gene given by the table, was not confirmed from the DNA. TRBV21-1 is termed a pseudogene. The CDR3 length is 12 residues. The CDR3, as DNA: TGTGCCAGCACCCCGGGACAGGGCGGCTACACCTTC. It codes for CASTPGQGGYTF.

Here the CDR3 reads CASSVSTGDSPLHF. The CDR3 DNA reads TGTGCCAGCAGCGTTAGCACAGGGGATTCACCCCTCCACTTT. This chain joins TRBV9 and TRBJ1-6, with TRBD1 identical over 7 bases. From germline, CDR1 is SGDLS and CDR2 YYNGEE. V lost 2 bases to trimming and J lost 8 bases; unmatched junction nucleotides: 4. The length of the CDR3 is 14 residues.

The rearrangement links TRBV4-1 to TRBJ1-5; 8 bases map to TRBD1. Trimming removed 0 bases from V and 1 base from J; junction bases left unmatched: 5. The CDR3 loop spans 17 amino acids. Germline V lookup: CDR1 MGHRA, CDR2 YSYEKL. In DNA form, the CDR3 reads TGCGCCAGCAGCCAAGATCCCGACAGGGGAAGCAATCAGCCCCAGCATTTT. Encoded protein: CASSQDPDRGSNQPQHF.